This entry describes one TCR beta chain. There is no known antigen for this receptor. Base qualities are not provided; no much larger clone lies one nucleotide away. For sorting, cells were stained with anti-CD3, anti-CD4, anti-CD8 and a Vbeta20 antibody from the IOTest Beta Mark kit and sorted on a FACSAria III to a purity above 97%. Peripheral blood was collected in sodium heparin tubes and mononuclear cells were isolated by Ficoll-Paque PLUS density gradient centrifugation. Before TCRbeta deep sequencing, the CD4+ Vbeta20+, CD4+ Vbeta20-, and CD8+ T cell fractions were FACS-sorted. These data belong to a study of somatic mutations in T cells in chronic GVHD (dated by TCRdb to about 2020). Genomic DNA was isolated and then used for TCRbeta deep sequencing. TCRbeta CDR3 sequencing and initial data processing were performed with the immunoSEQ assay as a commercial service. In the authors' own workflow: Reads were demultiplexed, adapter and primer sequences were trimmed, similar clones were merged through frequency-ratio clustering, and V, D, J genes were annotated using IMGT. In its TCRdb copy, this immuneACCESS table keeps in-frame sequences only and misses some clones. Where compared with another copy, unresolved V genes explain less than half of these, and the others have no known cause. V and J calls and clone size follow that table, whereas D and trimming were derived from the DNA. Across this sample there are around 13,000 clones, with around four fifths seen only once. Approximately 30% of the sample is taken by the ten largest.

Compared with germline, V lacks 6 bases and J lacks 0 bases; bases without a gene match: 8. From the cysteine up to the phenylalanine, the CDR3 has a length of 16 residues. The retained sequence is limited to the CDR3, 48 bases, with the frame set at the first base. The germline V gene (reference sequence) sets CDR1 to LNHDA and CDR2 to SQIVND. This receptor was identified in a male patient aged 45 to 59 with chronic graft-versus-host disease. In patients who had a transplant, some T cells may come from the graft donor. Recombination linked TRBV19 to TRBJ1-5; TRBD1 fits 7 bases in the junction. The sequenced sample consisted of Vbeta20-negative CD4+ T cells from blood. The cell subset or site label, as the study defines it: CD4+ T cells sorted as TCR Vbeta20 negative by flow cytometry. The CDR3 loop reads CASRGTGTDSNQPQHF. The sequence in DNA is TGTGCCAGTAGGGGAACCGGGACAGATAGCAATCAGCCCCAGCATTTT.